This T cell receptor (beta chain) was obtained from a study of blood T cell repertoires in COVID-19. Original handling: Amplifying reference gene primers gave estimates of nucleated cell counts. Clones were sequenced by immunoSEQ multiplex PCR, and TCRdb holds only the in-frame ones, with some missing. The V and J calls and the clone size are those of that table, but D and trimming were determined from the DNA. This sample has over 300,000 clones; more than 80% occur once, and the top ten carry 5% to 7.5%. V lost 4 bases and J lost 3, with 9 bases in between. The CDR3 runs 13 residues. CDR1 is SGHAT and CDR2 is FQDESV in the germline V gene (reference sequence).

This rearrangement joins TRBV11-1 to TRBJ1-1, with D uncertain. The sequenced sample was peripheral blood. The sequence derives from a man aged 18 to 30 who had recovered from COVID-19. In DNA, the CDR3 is TGTGCCAGCAGCTCTGAGATAGACACTGAAGCTTTCTTT. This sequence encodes CASSSEIDTEAFF. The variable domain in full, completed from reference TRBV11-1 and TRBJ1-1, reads EAEVAQSPRYKITEKSQAVAFWCDPISGHATLYWYRQILGQGPELLVQFQDESVVDDSQLPKDRFSAERLKGVDSTLKIQPAELGDSAMYLCASSSEIDTEAFFGQGTRLTVV.